This entry features one TCR beta chain sequence. Its antigen is undetermined. PRAID combined immunodeficiency and autoinflammation. The protocol was immunoSEQ multiplex PCR, while the TCRdb copy is restricted to in-frame clones and leaves out a portion. The repertoire holds some 29,000 clones, with around 90% as singletons. This sample was included in a study of stem cell transplantation in POMP-related autoinflammatory disease. Overall study context: CD8+ T cells were low and CD4+ cells naive-skewed before transplant.

After removal of 5 bases from V and 1 base from J, the junction contained 4 bases not matched to a gene. Germline V gene lookup returns CDR1 SGHAT and CDR2 FQNNGV. This CDR3 comprises 15 residues. Study findings and constraints: Across all analyzed T-cell subsets, patients with PRAID tended toward reduced diversity and increased clonality.

This clonotype was sampled from a human donor with POMP-related autoinflammation and immune dysregulation (PRAID). The sequencing here drew on CD4+ T cells from PBMCs, taken before stem cell transplantation. The V and J genes are TRBV11-2 and TRBJ1-1; 10 nucleotides match TRBD1. As DNA, the CDR3 is TGTGCCAGCAGCAGGGACAGGGGTAAGAACACTGAAGCTTTCTTT. As protein: CASSRDRGKNTEAFF.